In its sample, the clone carrying this T cell receptor beta chain was seen many times. Template material for amplifying TCR beta CDR3 regions consisted of RNA transcripts. Primed by the HTBI set, a first-round RT-PCR was run on the TCR CDR3. In TCRdb, the multiplex PCR reads were re-called with MiXCR into one record per CDR3 protein. The sample holds about 480,000 distinct CDR3 sequences; approximately 15% are singletons and the top ten take about a sixth. The data originate from a study of T cells in Graves' hyperthyroidism and ophthalmopathy. The study based diagnoses on clinical symptoms, serum thyroxine and TRAb, thyroid ultrasound and orbital computed tomography. The sample consisted of blood. This TCR was recovered from a woman aged 18-35 years with Graves' hyperthyroidism.

The CDR3 protein is CATSEGDTYGYTF. The CDR3 region has the DNA TGTGCCACCAGTGAAGGAGACACCTATGGCTACACCTTC. This chain links TRBV24-1 with TRBJ1-2; D not resolved. This CDR3 spans 13 amino acids. The V and J ends lost 4 bases and 4 bases respectively, with 9 bases between them. CDR1 and CDR2 from the germline V gene are KGHDR and SFDVKD.